The 28 T cell receptor beta chains below all came from one sample that was sequenced in a study of shared clonotypes between healthy human individuals. Measured with immunoSEQ multiplex PCR; TCRdb has only the in-frame clones, and not every one. The repertoire holds about 380,000 clones, with around 96% as singletons. Sequenced sample: memory CD8+ T cells sorted from blood. This sample's subset: CD45RO+ cells pooled with CCR7-negative TemRA cells. These receptors all stem from a man aged 25 to 45 in good health.

This chain connects TRBV29-1 to TRBJ2-2; D assignment may be TRBD1 or TRBD2 (5 bases each). Germline V gives CDR1 SQVTM, CDR2 ANQGSEA. Trimming cost V 7 bases and J 4 bases, with 13 bases left between them. The CDR3 runs to 13 residues. CDR3 sequence (DNA): TGCAGCGCTTGGGACCAACTCACCGGGGAGCTGTTTTTT. Its protein is CSAWDQLTGELFF.

The genes are TRBV5-8 and TRBJ2-3; perhaps TRBD2 as D (6 bases). This CDR3 comprises 16 residues. Germline V lookup: CDR1 SGHTS, CDR2 YDEGEE. V was pared by 0 bases and J by 6 bases, with 17 bases between. As DNA, the CDR3 is TGTGCCAGCAGCTTGGCAGGGAAACGGGAGTGGGATACGCAGTATTTT. It is translated as CASSLAGKREWDTQYF.

The chain joins TRBV7-8 to TRBJ1-2; D remains ambiguous. V was trimmed by 4 bases and J by 4 bases, leaving 10 bases between them. The CDR3 extends over 13 amino acids. Germline lookup yields CDR1 SGHVS and CDR2 FQNEAQ. The CDR3 sequence is CASSWIGAYGYTF. The DNA for the CDR3 is TGTGCCAGCAGCTGGATAGGCGCCTATGGCTACACCTTC.

V gene TRBV4-2 combines with J gene TRBJ2-2, with 11 positions matching TRBD2. Per germline, CDR1 LGHNA and CDR2 YNFKEQ. The CDR3 is 14 amino acids. V trimming: 6 bases; J trimming: 6 bases; junction bases outside the gene matches: 3. The DNA for the CDR3 is TGTGCCAGCAGACTAGCGGGAGAATCCGGGGAGCTGTTTTTT. It is translated as CASRLAGESGELFF.

This chain joins TRBV30 and TRBJ1-5; no reliable D call. The CDR3 has 14 amino acids. Trimming stripped 0 bases from V and 4 bases from J, with 10 bases between. Germline loops: CDR1 GTSNPN, CDR2 SVGIG (reference sequence). This chain's CDR3 is CAWSVGSANQPQHF. CDR3 sequence (DNA): TGTGCCTGGAGTGTGGGGTCAGCTAATCAGCCCCAGCATTTT.

This clone was observed a single time. This chain joins TRBV6-4 and TRBJ2-7; 8 positions match TRBD2. V lost 6 bases and J lost 3; bases outside the gene matches: 4. CDR3 length: 13 residues. Germline CDR1 and CDR2: MRHNA and SNTAGT. CDR3 region: CASSLGRVYEQYF. The CDR3 region has the DNA TGTGCCAGCAGCCTCGGGAGGGTCTACGAGCAGTACTTC.

Concerning this clone: Other DNA sequences from this sample encode an identical CDR3 as well. The chain carries TRBV18 and TRBJ1-5; tentative D call: TRBD1 (6 bases). The germline V gene encodes CDR1 KGHSH and CDR2 LQKENI. The CDR3 totals 12 residues. V lost 2 bases to trimming and J lost 7 bases, with 6 bases between them. Written as DNA, the CDR3 is TGTGCCAGCTCACCAGGGGGCCAGCCCCAGCATTTT. Its protein product is CASSPGGQPQHF.

The chain has TRBV5-1 and TRBJ2-7, with D unclear. V lost 1 base and J 0 bases, leaving 8 bases between the germline ends. The CDR3 runs to 14 residues. Germline CDR1 and CDR2: SGHRS and YFSETQ. The CDR3 nucleotides are TGCGCCAGCAGCTTGTCCACAGACTCCTACGAGCAGTACTTC. Translated: CASSLSTDSYEQYF. Complete variable domain (other parts from reference TRBV5-1 and TRBJ2-7): KAGVTQTPRYLIKTRGQQVTLSCSPISGHRSVSWYQQTPGQGLQFLFEYFSETQRNKGNFPGRFSGRQFSNSRSEMNVSTLELGDSALYLCASSLSTDSYEQYFGPGTRLTVT.

The chain links TRBV5-5 to TRBJ1-1; 9 bases fit TRBD1. This CDR3 is built from 17 residues. V trimming: 1 base; J trimming: 1 base; junction bases outside the gene matches: 8. Per the germline V gene, CDR1 is SGHKS and CDR2 is YYEKEE (reference sequence). The CDR3, as DNA: TGTGCCAGCAGCTTGTTCGGGACAGGGTTAACGAACACTGAAGCTTTCTTT. It encodes CASSLFGTGLTNTEAFF.

The chain couples TRBV18 to TRBJ2-7; 9 bases fit TRBD1. Trimming cost V 3 bases and J 6 bases; bases outside gene matches: 0. This CDR3 contains 12 residues. The V gene's germline CDR1 is KGHSH and CDR2 LQKENI. Written as DNA, the CDR3 is TGTGCCAGCTCACCGACAGGGGGCGAGCAGTACTTC. It encodes CASSPTGGEQYF.

The rearrangement joins TRBV5-1 to TRBJ2-7; 10 bases line up with TRBD2. V shed 5 bases, J shed 3 bases, and the junction held 8 bases outside the gene matches. Per the germline V gene, CDR1 is SGHRS and CDR2 is YFSETQ. The length of the CDR3 is 15 residues. CDR3 nucleotide sequence: TGCGCCAGCAGACTTACTAGCGGGGACGTCTACGAGCAGTACTTC. Protein: CASRLTSGDVYEQYF. The full variable domain, its missing parts supplied by reference TRBV5-1 and TRBJ2-7, is KAGVTQTPRYLIKTRGQQVTLSCSPISGHRSVSWYQQTPGQGLQFLFEYFSETQRNKGNFPGRFSGRQFSNSRSEMNVSTLELGDSALYLCASRLTSGDVYEQYFGPGTRLTVT.

J is TRBJ2-3 and V is TRBV9, with TRBD2 matching 9 bases. The CDR3 is 16 amino acids. V gave up 4 bases and J gave up 12 bases; unmatched junction bases: 18. CDR1 and CDR2 (germline): SGDLS, YYNGEE. The CDR3 loop is CASSPTLAGTRFTQYF. CDR3 nucleotide sequence: TGTGCCAGCAGCCCCACACTAGCGGGTACCAGGTTTACACAGTATTTT.

The rearrangement links TRBV15 to TRBJ2-5, with a possible D match to TRBD1 (6 bases). Trimming left V 0 bases short and J 2 bases short, with 16 bases between. This CDR3 is built from 17 residues. Germline V gene data show CDR1 as LNHNV and CDR2 as YYDKDF (reference sequence). The CDR3 nucleotides read TGTGCCACCAGCAGAGACCCCACCCCCAGGGGTCAAGAGACCCAGTACTTC. Its translation is CATSRDPTPRGQETQYF.

This clone was counted only a few times. This rearrangement joins TRBV27 to TRBJ1-5; no firm D call. V lost 6 bases and J lost 2, with 14 bases in between. Germline V gives CDR1 MNHEY, CDR2 SMNVEV (reference sequence). This CDR3 spans 15 amino acids. This CDR3 is CASSDIGRGNQPQHF. As DNA, the CDR3 is TGTGCCAGCAGCGATATCGGGCGGGGCAATCAGCCCCAGCATTTT.

J is TRBJ2-7 and V is TRBV28, with 7 bases lining up with TRBD1. Trimming took 4 bases from V and 4 from J; bases not matched to a gene: 25. The CDR3 extends over 20 amino acids. The germline CDR1 and CDR2 sequences are MDHEN and SYDVKM. CDR3 coding DNA: TGTGCCAGCAGTTCCTATGATCCGGGACAGACAAATGCAACTCCATACGAGCAGTACTTC. Translation: CASSSYDPGQTNATPYEQYF.

The chain employs TRBV19 and TRBJ1-3; the D gene is possibly TRBD1 (6 bases). The germline V and J ends were trimmed by 7 bases and 0 bases, with 13 bases remaining between them. CDR3 length: 15 residues. Germline CDR1 reads LNHDA; CDR2 reads SQIVND (reference sequence). The CDR3 protein is CASTPDRSSGNTIYF. The CDR3 DNA sequence: TGTGCCAGTACTCCCGACAGGAGCTCTGGAAACACCATATATTTT.

The chain employs TRBV5-1 and TRBJ2-7; 13 bases map to TRBD2. V shed 4 bases and J 6 bases; nucleotides not matched to a gene: 1. The CDR3 contains 13 residues. From germline, CDR1 is SGHRS and CDR2 YFSETQ. The CDR3 DNA follows: TGCGCCAGCAGCGGGACTAGCGGGACCGAGCAGTACTTC. It is translated as CASSGTSGTEQYF.

The chain has TRBV9 and TRBJ2-2; 9 positions agree with TRBD2. Per germline, CDR1 SGDLS and CDR2 YYNGEE. V trimming: 1 base; J trimming: 7 bases; junction bases outside the gene matches: 14. The CDR3 totals 18 residues. The CDR3 here is CASSVSAGTGLANGELFF. CDR3 in DNA: TGTGCCAGCAGCGTATCCGCAGGGACGGGACTAGCTAACGGGGAGCTGTTTTTT.

This clone was recorded once. This chain joins TRBV29-1 and TRBJ1-2, with D unclear. V lost 0 bases and J 3 bases, leaving 5 bases between the germline ends. The CDR3 spans 12 residues. Germline V gene data show CDR1 as SQVTM and CDR2 as ANQGSEA. DNA of the CDR3: TGCAGCGTTGAAGACAGCTACTATGGCTACACCTTC. Translating gives CSVEDSYYGYTF.

The genes are TRBV28 and TRBJ2-3; D might be TRBD1 or TRBD2, each matching 5 bases. The V gene's germline CDR1 is MDHEN and CDR2 SYDVKM. The CDR3 consists of 15 residues. V lost 5 bases, J lost 2 bases, and 14 bases lay in between. The DNA of the CDR3 is TGTGCCAGCAGTCCGCCTGGGGGTTCCACAGATACGCAGTATTTT. This translates into CASSPPGGSTDTQYF.

The DNA of the CDR3 is TGTGCCAGCAGCTTAACGGCCCGCGCGAACACCGGGGAGCTGTTTTTT. It specifies CASSLTARANTGELFF. This chain links TRBV7-3 with TRBJ2-2; D is uncertain. The germline V gene encodes CDR1 SGHTA and CDR2 FQGTGA. This CDR3 region has 16 residues. V was shortened by 0 bases and J by 0 bases, with 8 bases between the two germline ends.

The chain couples TRBV5-1 to TRBJ2-3; TRBD2 matches 7 bases. This CDR3 is 15 amino acids long. V gave up 2 bases and J gave up 3 bases; unmatched junction bases: 6. The germline V gene has CDR1 SGHRS and CDR2 YFSETQ. CDR3 sequence: CASSFGGSRTDTQYF. The CDR3 DNA follows: TGCGCCAGCAGCTTTGGCGGGAGTCGAACAGATACGCAGTATTTT.

The chain employs TRBV6-1 and TRBJ2-5; no definite D call. Germline CDR1 MNHNS, CDR2 SASEGT. Trimming left V 1 base short and J 8 bases short, with 5 bases between. The CDR3 runs to 11 residues. The chain's CDR3 is CASSEGFTQYF. CDR3 DNA: TGTGCCAGCAGTGAAGGCTTCACCCAGTACTTC.

The rearrangement links TRBV6-6 to TRBJ2-7; 10 nucleotides align to TRBD2. J was trimmed by 6 bases and V by 11 bases; bases with no gene match: 13. Germline-derived CDR1 and CDR2 are MNHNY and SVGAGI (reference sequence). This CDR3 region has 14 residues. Here the CDR3 reads CAVRTSSGRFEQYF. CDR3 DNA sequence: TGTGCCGTTCGAACTAGTAGCGGGAGGTTCGAGCAGTACTTC.

The gene calls are TRBV28 and TRBJ2-3; D may be TRBD1 (6 bases). V lost 1 base, J lost 3 bases, and 8 bases lay in between. The CDR3 runs 14 residues. Germline CDR1 MDHEN, CDR2 SYDVKM. The DNA for the CDR3 is TGTGCCAGCAGTTTATCGACAGGAACAGATACGCAGTATTTT. This translates into CASSLSTGTDTQYF.

The V call is TRBV15, the J call TRBJ2-2; the match to TRBD2 covers 10 bases. The V gene's germline CDR1 is LNHNV and CDR2 YYDKDF (reference sequence). The CDR3 loop spans 16 amino acids. Unmatched junction bases numbered 5, after V lost 1 base and J lost 6 bases. CDR3 sequence: CATSRASGSFPGELFF. CDR3 in DNA: TGTGCCACCAGCAGAGCTAGCGGGAGTTTCCCCGGGGAGCTGTTTTTT.

The CDR3 region has the DNA TGTGCCAGCAGTTTATCGGGAGGCGTTCAGTACTTC. Protein sequence: CASSLSGGVQYF. This chain uses TRBV27 with TRBJ2-7, with D perhaps matching TRBD2 (6 bases). The CDR3 consists of 12 residues. Looked up from germline, CDR1 is MNHEY and CDR2 is SMNVEV (reference sequence). The V and J ends lost 0 bases and 10 bases respectively, with 10 bases between them.

On this clone itself: At the DNA level, this CDR3 is encoded by other sequences in the same sample as well. J is TRBJ2-7 and V is TRBV6-5; D possibly uses TRBD1 or TRBD2 (5 bases each). V gave up 5 bases and J gave up 4 bases, with 12 bases separating them. CDR3 length: 13 residues. In germline, CDR1 is MNHEY, CDR2 SVGAGI. DNA of the CDR3: TGTGCCAGCAGTCCCGGGACGGCATACGAGCAGTACTTC. This sequence encodes CASSPGTAYEQYF.